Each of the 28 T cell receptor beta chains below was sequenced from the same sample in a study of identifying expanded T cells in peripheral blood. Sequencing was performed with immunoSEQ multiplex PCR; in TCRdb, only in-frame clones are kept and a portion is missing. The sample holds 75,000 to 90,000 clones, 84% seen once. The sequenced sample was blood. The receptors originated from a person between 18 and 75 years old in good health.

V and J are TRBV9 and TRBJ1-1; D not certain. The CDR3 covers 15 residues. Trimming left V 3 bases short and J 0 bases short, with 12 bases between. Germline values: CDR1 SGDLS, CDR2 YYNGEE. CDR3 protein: CASSASLGLNTEAFF. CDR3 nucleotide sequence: TGTGCCAGCAGCGCCTCCTTGGGATTGAACACTGAAGCTTTCTTT.

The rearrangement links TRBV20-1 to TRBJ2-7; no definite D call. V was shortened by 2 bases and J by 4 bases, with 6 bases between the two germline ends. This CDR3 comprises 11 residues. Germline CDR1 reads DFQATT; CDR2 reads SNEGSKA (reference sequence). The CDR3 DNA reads TGCAGTGCTAGATTGGGTTACGAGCAGTACTTC. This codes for CSARLGYEQYF.

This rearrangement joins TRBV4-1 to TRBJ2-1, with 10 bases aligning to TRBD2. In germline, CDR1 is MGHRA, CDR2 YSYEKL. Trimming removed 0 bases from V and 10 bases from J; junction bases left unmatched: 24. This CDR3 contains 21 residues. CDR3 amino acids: CASSQEFAGLAAIRERSEQFF. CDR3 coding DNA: TGCGCCAGCAGCCAAGAATTCGCAGGACTAGCGGCCATCAGGGAGCGTTCCGAGCAGTTCTTC.

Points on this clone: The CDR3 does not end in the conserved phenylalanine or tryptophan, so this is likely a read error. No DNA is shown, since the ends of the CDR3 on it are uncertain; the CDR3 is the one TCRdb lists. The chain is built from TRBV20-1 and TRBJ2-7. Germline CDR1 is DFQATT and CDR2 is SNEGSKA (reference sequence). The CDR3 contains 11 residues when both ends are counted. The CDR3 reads CSALGFGAPQL.

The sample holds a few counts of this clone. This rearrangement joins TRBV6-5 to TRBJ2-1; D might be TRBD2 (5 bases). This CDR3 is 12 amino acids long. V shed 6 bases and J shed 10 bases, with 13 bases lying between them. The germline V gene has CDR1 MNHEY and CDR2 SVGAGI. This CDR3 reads CASSPPGGEQFF. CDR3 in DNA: TGTGCCAGCAGCCCACCGGGCGGGGAGCAGTTCTTC.

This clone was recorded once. This CDR3 is CASSSGGFYEQYF. CDR3 coding DNA: TGTGCCAGCAGCTCAGGAGGGTTCTACGAGCAGTACTTC. This chain joins TRBV27 and TRBJ2-7; tentative D call: TRBD2 (6 bases). The ends were cut back, 6 bases at V and 3 bases at J, with 12 bases in the middle. Germline-derived CDR1 and CDR2 are MNHEY and SMNVEV (reference sequence). The CDR3 has 13 amino acids.

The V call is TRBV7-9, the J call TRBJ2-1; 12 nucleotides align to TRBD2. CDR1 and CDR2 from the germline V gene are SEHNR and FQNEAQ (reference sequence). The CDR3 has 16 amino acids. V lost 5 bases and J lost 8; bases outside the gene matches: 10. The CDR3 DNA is TGTGCCAGCAGCCCTAGACTAGCGGGAGACTTCGATGAGCAGTTCTTC. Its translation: CASSPRLAGDFDEQFF.

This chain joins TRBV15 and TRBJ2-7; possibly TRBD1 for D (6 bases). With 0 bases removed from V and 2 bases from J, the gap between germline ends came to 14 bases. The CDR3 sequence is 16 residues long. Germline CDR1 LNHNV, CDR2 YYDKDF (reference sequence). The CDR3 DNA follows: TGTGCCACCAGCAGAGATGGGGGCGTGATGCCCTACGAGCAGTACTTC. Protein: CATSRDGGVMPYEQYF.

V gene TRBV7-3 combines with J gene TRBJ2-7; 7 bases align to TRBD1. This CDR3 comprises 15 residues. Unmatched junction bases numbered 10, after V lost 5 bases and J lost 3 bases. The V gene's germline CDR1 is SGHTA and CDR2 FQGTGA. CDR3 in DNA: TGTGCCAGCAGCGCCCAACCGGGACAGCACTACGAGCAGTACTTC. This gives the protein CASSAQPGQHYEQYF.

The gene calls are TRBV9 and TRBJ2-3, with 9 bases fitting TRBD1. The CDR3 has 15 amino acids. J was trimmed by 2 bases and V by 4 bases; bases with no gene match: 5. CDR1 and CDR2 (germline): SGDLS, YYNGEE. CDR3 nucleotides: TGTGCCAGCAGCTGGACAGGGGAATACACAGATACGCAGTATTTT. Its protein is CASSWTGEYTDTQYF.

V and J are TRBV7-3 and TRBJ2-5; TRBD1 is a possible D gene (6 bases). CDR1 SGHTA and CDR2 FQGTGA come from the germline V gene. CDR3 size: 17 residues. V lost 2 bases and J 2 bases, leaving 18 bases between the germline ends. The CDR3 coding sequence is TGTGCCAGCAGCTTAGGACAGCCAAACTCAAAACAAGAGACCCAGTACTTC. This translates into CASSLGQPNSKQETQYF.

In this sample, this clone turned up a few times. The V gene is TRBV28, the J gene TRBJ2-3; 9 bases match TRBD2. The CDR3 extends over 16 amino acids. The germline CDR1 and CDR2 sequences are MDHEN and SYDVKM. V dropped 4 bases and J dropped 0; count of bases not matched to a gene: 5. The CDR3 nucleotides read TGTGCCAGCAGTTCGCTAGCGGGAACTAGCACAGATACGCAGTATTTT. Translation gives CASSSLAGTSTDTQYF.

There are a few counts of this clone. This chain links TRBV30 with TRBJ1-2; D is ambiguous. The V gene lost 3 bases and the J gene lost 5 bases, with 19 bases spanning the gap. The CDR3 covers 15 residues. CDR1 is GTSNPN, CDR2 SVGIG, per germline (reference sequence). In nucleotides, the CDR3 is TGTGCCTGGAGATTGGTTGTGGGCAGGACGTATGGCTACACCTTC. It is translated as CAWRLVVGRTYGYTF.

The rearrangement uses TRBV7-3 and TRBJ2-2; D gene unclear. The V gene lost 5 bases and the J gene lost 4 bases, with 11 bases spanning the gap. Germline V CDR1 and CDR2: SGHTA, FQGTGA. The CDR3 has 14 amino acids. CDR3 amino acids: CASSPGRGTGELFF. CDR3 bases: TGTGCCAGCAGCCCCGGTAGAGGCACCGGGGAGCTGTTTTTT.

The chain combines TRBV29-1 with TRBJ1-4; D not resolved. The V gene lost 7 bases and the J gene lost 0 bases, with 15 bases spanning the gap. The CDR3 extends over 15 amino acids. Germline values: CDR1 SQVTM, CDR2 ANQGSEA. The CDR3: CSALTFSATNEKLFF. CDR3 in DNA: TGCAGCGCACTTACATTCAGCGCAACTAATGAAAAACTGTTTTTT.

The CDR3 reads CASGVNTEAFF. The CDR3 DNA reads as TGTGCCAGCGGGGTGAACACTGAAGCTTTCTTT. The V and J genes are TRBV14 and TRBJ1-1; D ambiguous. The CDR3 totals 11 residues. The germline V gene has CDR1 SGHDN and CDR2 FVKESK. With 8 bases removed from V and 0 bases from J, the gap between germline ends came to 4 bases.

CDR3 sequence: CASGRGNQPQHF. The CDR3 nucleotides are TGTGCCAGCGGCAGGGGCAATCAGCCCCAGCATTTT. The chain recombines TRBV6-5 with TRBJ1-5; a weak D match, TRBD1 (5 bases). Germline values: CDR1 MNHEY, CDR2 SVGAGI. The CDR3 sequence is 12 residues long. Trimming removed 8 bases at V and 2 bases at J, with 7 bases between.

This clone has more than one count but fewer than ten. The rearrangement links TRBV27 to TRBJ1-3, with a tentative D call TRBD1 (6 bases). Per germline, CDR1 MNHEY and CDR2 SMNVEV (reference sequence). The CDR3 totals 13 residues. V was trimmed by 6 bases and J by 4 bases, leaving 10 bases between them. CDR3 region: CASRQDRGNTIYF. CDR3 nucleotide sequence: TGTGCCAGCAGGCAGGACAGAGGAAACACCATATATTTT.

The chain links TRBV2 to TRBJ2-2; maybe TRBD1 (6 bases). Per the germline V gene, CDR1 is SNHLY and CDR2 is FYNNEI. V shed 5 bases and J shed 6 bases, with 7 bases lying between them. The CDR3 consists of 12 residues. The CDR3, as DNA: TGTGCCAGCAGTCAGGGGTCCGGGGAGCTGTTTTTT. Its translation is CASSQGSGELFF.

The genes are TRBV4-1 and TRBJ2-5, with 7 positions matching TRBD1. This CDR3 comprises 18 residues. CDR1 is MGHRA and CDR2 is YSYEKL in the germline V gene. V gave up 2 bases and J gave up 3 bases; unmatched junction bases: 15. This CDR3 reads CASSQILVFGDREETQYF. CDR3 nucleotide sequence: TGCGCCAGCAGCCAAATACTAGTATTCGGGGACAGAGAAGAGACCCAGTACTTC.

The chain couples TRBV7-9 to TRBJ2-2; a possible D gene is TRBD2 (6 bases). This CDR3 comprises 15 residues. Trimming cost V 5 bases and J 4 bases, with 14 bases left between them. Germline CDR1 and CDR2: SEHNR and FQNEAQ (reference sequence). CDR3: CASSPYSGGTGELFF. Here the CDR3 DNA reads TGTGCCAGCAGCCCTTATAGCGGAGGCACCGGGGAGCTGTTTTTT.

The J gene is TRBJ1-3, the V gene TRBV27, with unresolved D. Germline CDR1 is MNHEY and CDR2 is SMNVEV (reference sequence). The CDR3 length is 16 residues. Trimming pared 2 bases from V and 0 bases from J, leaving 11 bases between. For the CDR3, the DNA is TGTGCCAGCAGTTTAGACCCCCCAACCTCTGGAAACACCATATATTTT. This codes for CASSLDPPTSGNTIYF.

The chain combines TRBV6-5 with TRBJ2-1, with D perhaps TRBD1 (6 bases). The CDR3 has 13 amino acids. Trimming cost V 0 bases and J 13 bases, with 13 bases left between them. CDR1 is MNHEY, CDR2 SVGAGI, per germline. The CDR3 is CASSYSMSGTQFF. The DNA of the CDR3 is TGTGCCAGCAGTTACTCGATGTCGGGGACACAGTTCTTC.

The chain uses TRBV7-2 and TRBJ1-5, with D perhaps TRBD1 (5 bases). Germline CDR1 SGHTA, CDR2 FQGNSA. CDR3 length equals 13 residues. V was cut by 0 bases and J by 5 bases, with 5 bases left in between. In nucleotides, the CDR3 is TGTGCCAGCAGCTTAGCGGGGGATCAGCCCCAGCATTTT. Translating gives CASSLAGDQPQHF.

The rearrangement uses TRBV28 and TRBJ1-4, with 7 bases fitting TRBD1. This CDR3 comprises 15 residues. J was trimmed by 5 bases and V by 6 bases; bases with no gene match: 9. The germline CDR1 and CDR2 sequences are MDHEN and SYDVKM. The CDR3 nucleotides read TGTGCCAGCAGCGTCCCCCCGACAGGGAATGAAAAACTGTTTTTT. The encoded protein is CASSVPPTGNEKLFF.

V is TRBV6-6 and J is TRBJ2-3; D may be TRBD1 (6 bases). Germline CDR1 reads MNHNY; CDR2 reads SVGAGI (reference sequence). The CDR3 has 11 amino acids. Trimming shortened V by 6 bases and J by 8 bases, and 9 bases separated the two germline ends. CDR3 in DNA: TGTGCCAGCAGCCTAGGGGGTACGCAGTATTTT. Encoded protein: CASSLGGTQYF.

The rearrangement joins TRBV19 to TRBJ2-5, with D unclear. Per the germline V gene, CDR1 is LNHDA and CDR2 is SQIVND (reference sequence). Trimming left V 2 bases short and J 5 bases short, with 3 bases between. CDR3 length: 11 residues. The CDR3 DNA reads TGTGCCAGTAGTATACAGGAGACCCAGTACTTC. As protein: CASSIQETQYF.

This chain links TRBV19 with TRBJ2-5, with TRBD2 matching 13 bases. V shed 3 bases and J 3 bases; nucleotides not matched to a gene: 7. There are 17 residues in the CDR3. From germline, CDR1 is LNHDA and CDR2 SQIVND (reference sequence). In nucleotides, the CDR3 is TGTGCCAGTAGTATCGGACTAGCGGGAGTGGGTAAAGAGACCCAGTACTTC. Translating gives CASSIGLAGVGKETQYF. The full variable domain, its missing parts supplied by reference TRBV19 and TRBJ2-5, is DGGITQSPKYLFRKEGQNVTLSCEQNLNHDAMYWYRQDPGQGLRLIYYSQIVNDFQKGDIAEGYSVSREKKESFPLTVTSAQKNPTAFYLCASSIGLAGVGKETQYFGPGTRLLVL.